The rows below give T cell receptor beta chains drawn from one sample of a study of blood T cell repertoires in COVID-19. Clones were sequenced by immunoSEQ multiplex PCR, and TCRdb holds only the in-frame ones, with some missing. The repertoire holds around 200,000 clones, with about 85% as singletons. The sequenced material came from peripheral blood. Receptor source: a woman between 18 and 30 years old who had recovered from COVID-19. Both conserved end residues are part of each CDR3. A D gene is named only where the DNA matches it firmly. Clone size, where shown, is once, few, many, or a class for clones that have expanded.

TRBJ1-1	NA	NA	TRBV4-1	CASSQDSVVNTEAFF	TGCGCCAGCAGCCAAGATAGCGTAGTGAACACTGAAGCTTTCTTT
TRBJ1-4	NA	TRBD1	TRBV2	CASSGFRGREKLFF	TGTGCCAGCAGTGGATTCAGGGGGCGGGAAAAACTGTTTTTT
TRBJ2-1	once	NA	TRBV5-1	CASSSNGVEYNEQFF	TGCGCCAGCAGCTCCAACGGTGTAGAATATAATGAGCAGTTCTTC
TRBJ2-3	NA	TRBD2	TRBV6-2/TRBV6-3	CASSYPMLVSGSTDTQYF	TGTGCCAGCAGTTACCCCATGTTGGTTAGCGGGAGCACAGATACGCAGTATTTT
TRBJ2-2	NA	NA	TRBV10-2	CASTDWESTGELFF	TGCGCCAGCACGGACTGGGAGTCTACCGGGGAGCTGTTTTTT
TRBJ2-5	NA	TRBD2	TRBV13	CASSKLAGGEETQYF	TGTGCCAGCAGCAAGCTAGCGGGAGGGGAAGAGACCCAGTACTTC
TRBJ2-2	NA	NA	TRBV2	CASSGRGRDTGELFF	TGTGCCAGCAGTGGGCGGGGTCGCGACACCGGGGAGCTGTTTTTT
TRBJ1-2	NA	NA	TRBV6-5	CASSYSYRGGERGYTF	TGTGCCAGCAGTTACTCGTACCGGGGAGGGGAGCGCGGCTACACCTTC
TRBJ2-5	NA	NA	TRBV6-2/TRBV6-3	CASSLHARETQYF	TGTGCCAGCAGTTTACACGCGAGGGAGACCCAGTACTTC
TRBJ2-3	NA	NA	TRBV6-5	CASRRLGSTDTQYF	TGTGCCAGCAGGCGACTTGGAAGCACAGATACGCAGTATTTT
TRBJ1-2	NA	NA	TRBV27	CASSLSPGLNYGYTF	TGTGCCAGCAGTTTATCCCCCGGACTAAACTATGGCTACACCTTC
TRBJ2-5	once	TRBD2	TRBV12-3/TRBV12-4	CASSFGGAQYF	TGTGCCAGCAGTTTCGGGGGGGCCCAGTACTTC
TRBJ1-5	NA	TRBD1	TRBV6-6	CASSQGGPQPQHF	TGTGCCAGCAGTCAAGGGGGCCCTCAGCCCCAGCATTTT
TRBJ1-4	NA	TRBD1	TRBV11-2	CASSLSFWTGDEKLFF	TGTGCCAGCAGCTTATCATTTTGGACAGGGGACGAAAAACTGTTTTTT
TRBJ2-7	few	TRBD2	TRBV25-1	CASSEREGFHEQYF	TGTGCCAGCAGTGAGCGGGAGGGCTTTCACGAGCAGTACTTC
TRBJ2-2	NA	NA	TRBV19	CASSIVRGGGPNTGELFF	TGTGCCAGTAGTATAGTTAGGGGGGGAGGACCGAACACCGGGGAGCTGTTTTTT
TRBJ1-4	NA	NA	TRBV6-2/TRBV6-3	CASSYLQHNEKLFF	TGTGCCAGCAGTTACTTACAGCATAATGAAAAACTGTTTTTT
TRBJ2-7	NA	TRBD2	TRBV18	CASSPVRREGLSYEQYF	TGTGCCAGCTCACCTGTGAGGCGGGAGGGCCTGTCCTACGAGCAGTACTTC
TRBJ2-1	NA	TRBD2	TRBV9	CASSGGLAGEDEQFF	TGTGCCAGCAGCGGAGGACTAGCGGGGGAGGATGAGCAGTTCTTC
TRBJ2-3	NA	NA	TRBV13	CASSLAGVTDTQYF	TGTGCCAGCAGCTTAGCGGGAGTAACAGATACGCAGTATTTT
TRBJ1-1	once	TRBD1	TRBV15	CATSQGTAPDTEAFF	TGTGCCACCAGCCAAGGGACAGCCCCTGACACTGAAGCTTTCTTT
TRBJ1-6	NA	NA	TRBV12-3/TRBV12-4	CASSSLSNSPLHF	TGTGCCAGCAGTTCCCTTAGTAATTCACCCCTCCACTTT
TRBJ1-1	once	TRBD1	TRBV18	CASSPDRVVNTEAFF	TGTGCCAGCTCACCCGACAGGGTTGTGAACACTGAAGCTTTCTTT
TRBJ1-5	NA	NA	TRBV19	CASKESRLGWQPQHF	TGTGCCAGTAAGGAGTCGAGGTTAGGATGGCAGCCCCAGCATTTT
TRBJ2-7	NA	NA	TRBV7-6	CASSLAMMSSYEQYF	TGTGCCAGCAGCTTAGCTATGATGAGCTCCTACGAGCAGTACTTC
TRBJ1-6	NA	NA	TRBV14	CASSQVLPHRGSPLHF	TGTGCCAGCAGCCAAGTACTTCCCCACCGGGGTTCACCCCTCCACTTT
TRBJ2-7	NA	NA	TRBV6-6	CASSYENEQYF	TGTGCCAGCAGTTATGAGAACGAGCAGTACTTC
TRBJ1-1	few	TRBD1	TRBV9	CASSSRQGASTEAFF	TGTGCCAGCAGCTCGCGACAGGGGGCGAGCACTGAAGCTTTCTTT
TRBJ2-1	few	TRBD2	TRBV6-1	CASSEGAGGAYNEQFF	TGTGCCAGCAGTGAAGGGGCGGGAGGCGCCTACAATGAGCAGTTCTTC
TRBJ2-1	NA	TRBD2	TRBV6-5	CASSYSSSGGANEQFF	TGTGCCAGCAGTTACTCGTCGTCGGGAGGAGCCAATGAGCAGTTCTTC
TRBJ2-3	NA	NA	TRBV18	CASSPTGTTDTQYF	TGTGCCAGCTCACCAACCGGGACTACAGATACGCAGTATTTT
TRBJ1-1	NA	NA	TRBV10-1	CASSEGGRTTEAFF	TGCGCCAGCAGTGAAGGGGGACGGACCACTGAAGCTTTCTTT
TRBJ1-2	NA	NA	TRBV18	CASSPLDRPNYGYTF	TGTGCCAGCTCACCCCTCGACAGGCCAAACTATGGCTACACCTTC
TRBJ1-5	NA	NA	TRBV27	CASSLVGGPGQPQHF	TGTGCCAGCAGCTTAGTCGGGGGGCCTGGTCAGCCCCAGCATTTT
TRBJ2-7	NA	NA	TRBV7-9	CASSLDKNYEQYF	TGTGCCAGCAGCTTGGACAAGAACTACGAGCAGTACTTC
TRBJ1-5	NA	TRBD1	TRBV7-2	CASSLGQGTYQPQHF	TGTGCCAGCAGCTTAGGACAGGGGACGTATCAGCCCCAGCATTTT
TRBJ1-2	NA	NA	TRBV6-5	CASARRVAAGYTF	TGTGCCAGCGCCCGGCGGGTGGCGGCTGGCTACACCTTC
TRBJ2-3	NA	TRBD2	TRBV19	CASSMGQGGRKRDTQYF	TGTGCCAGTAGTATGGGGCAGGGAGGGCGGAAAAGAGATACGCAGTATTTT
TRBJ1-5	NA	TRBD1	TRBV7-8	CASSQDRQGGQPQHF	TGTGCCAGCAGCCAAGATCGACAGGGGGGCCAGCCCCAGCATTTT
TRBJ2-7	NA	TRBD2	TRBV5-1	CASSPGAGDKGEQYF	TGCGCCAGCAGCCCGGGAGCGGGAGATAAGGGCGAGCAGTACTTC
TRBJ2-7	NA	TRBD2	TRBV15	CATSRLLAGGPRGHEQYF	TGTGCCACCAGCAGACTTCTAGCGGGAGGGCCCAGGGGGCACGAGCAGTACTTC
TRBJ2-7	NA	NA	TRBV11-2	CASSFAPGLHYEQYF	TGTGCCAGCAGCTTCGCCCCGGGACTCCACTACGAGCAGTACTTC
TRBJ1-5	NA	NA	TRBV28	CASSPGGAGLNQPQHF	TGTGCCAGCAGCCCGGGGGGGGCGGGTTTGAATCAGCCCCAGCATTTT
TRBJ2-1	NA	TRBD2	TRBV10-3	CAITSGSGRAPSSYNEQFF	TGTGCCATCACCTCGGGTAGCGGGAGGGCCCCAAGCTCCTACAATGAGCAGTTCTTC
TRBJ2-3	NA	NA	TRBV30	CAWSEVGAGDTQYF	TGTGCCTGGAGTGAAGTGGGGGCGGGAGATACGCAGTATTTT
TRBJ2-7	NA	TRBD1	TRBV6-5	CASNSRDRGHYEQYF	TGTGCCAGCAATTCCCGGGACAGGGGGCACTACGAGCAGTACTTC
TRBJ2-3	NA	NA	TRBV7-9	CASSLTGQTSTDTQYF	TGTGCCAGCAGCTTGACAGGTCAAACTAGCACAGATACGCAGTATTTT
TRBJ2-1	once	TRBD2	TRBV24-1	CATSDLIAGGPNEQFF	TGTGCCACCAGTGATTTGATAGCGGGAGGGCCCAATGAGCAGTTCTTC
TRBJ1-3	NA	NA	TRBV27	CASRSPPGDTIYF	TGTGCCAGCAGGTCCCCCCCGGGTGACACCATATATTTT
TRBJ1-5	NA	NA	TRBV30	CAWSPRSTDHSNQPQHF	TGTGCCTGGAGTCCCCGATCGACAGACCATAGCAATCAGCCCCAGCATTTT
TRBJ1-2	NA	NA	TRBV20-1	CSAEGERGYTF	TGCAGTGCCGAGGGGGAACGCGGCTACACCTTC
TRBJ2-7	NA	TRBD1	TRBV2	CASSYDRDYEQYF	TGTGCCAGCAGTTACGACAGGGACTACGAGCAGTACTTC
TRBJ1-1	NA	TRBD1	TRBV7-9	CASSHETGGATEAFF	TGTGCCAGCAGCCACGAAACAGGGGGCGCGACTGAAGCTTTCTTT
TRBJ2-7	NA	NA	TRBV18	CASSLALERRYEQSF	TGTGCCAGCTCACTGGCACTAGAAAGGCGCTACGAGCAGTCCTTC
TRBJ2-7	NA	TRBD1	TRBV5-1	CASSLWDSYEQYF	TGCGCCAGCAGCCTATGGGACAGCTACGAGCAGTACTTC